Below, 17 T cell receptor beta chains from the same sample are listed, as sequenced in a study of identical twins. From the 5' RACE reads, TCRdb called clonotypes with MiXCR, one entry per CDR3 protein. In the table there are more than 1.5 million distinct CDR3 sequences, 32% of which are singletons. Sequences were obtained from cord blood. The receptors were sampled from a newborn girl in good health.

This clonotype has a handful of counts. V gene TRBV2 combines with J gene TRBJ2-7, with D possibly being TRBD2 (6 bases). The CDR3 spans 12 residues. Germline CDR1 SNHLY, CDR2 FYNNEI. V was shortened by 9 bases and J by 2 bases, with 11 bases between the two germline ends. The CDR3 sequence: CARGTHPYEQYF. The CDR3 coding sequence is TGTGCCAGGGGGACTCATCCCTACGAGCAGTACTTC.

This clonotype was observed a few times. The chain employs TRBV20-1 and TRBJ2-7; 13 bases are shared with TRBD2. V was clipped by 7 bases and J by 6 bases; unmatched bases: 6. Looked up from germline, CDR1 is DFQATT and CDR2 is SNEGSKA (reference sequence). The CDR3 is 13 residues long. The chain's CDR3 is CSVRTSGSIEQYF. As DNA, the CDR3 is TGCAGTGTGAGGACTAGCGGGAGTATCGAGCAGTACTTC.

The V gene is TRBV9, the J gene TRBJ2-2; TRBD2 is a possible D gene (6 bases). V was cut by 3 bases and J by 2 bases, with 26 bases left in between. CDR1 is SGDLS and CDR2 is YYNGEE in the germline V gene. The CDR3 consists of 20 residues. This CDR3 reads CASSASSPVLAGINTGELFF. The CDR3 DNA sequence: TGTGCCAGCAGCGCCAGTAGCCCGGTACTGGCGGGGATAAACACCGGGGAGCTGTTTTTT.

This clonotype was seen ten or more times. The chain joins TRBV29-1 to TRBJ1-1; D not resolved. The germline V gene encodes CDR1 SQVTM and CDR2 ANQGSEA. This CDR3 is 12 amino acids long. Trimming removed 3 bases at V and 1 base at J, with 6 bases between. The CDR3 region has the DNA TGCAGCGTTGAGGAGGAGAACACTGAAGCTTTCTTT. Its translation: CSVEEENTEAFF. Combining the CDR3 with reference TRBV29-1 and TRBJ1-1 gives the whole variable domain SAVISQKPSRDICQRGTSLTIQCQVDSQVTMMFWYRQQPGQSLTLIATANQGSEATYESGFVIDKFPISRPNLTFSTLTVSNMSPEDSSIYLCSVEEENTEAFFGQGTRLTVV.

The V call is TRBV20-1, the J call TRBJ1-1, with 11 nucleotides matching TRBD1. The germline V gene has CDR1 DFQATT and CDR2 SNEGSKA (reference sequence). This CDR3 has 13 residues. DNA of the CDR3: TGCAGCCCCAGGGGACAGGGGGACACTGAAGCTTTCTTT. Translating it yields CSPRGQGDTEAFF.

This clonotype was found once. This rearrangement joins TRBV20-1 to TRBJ2-3; 7 nucleotides match TRBD2. V was pared by 4 bases and J by 1 base, with 8 bases of the junction left unmatched. The germline CDR1 and CDR2 sequences are DFQATT and SNEGSKA (reference sequence). CDR3 length: 15 amino acids. CDR3 DNA sequence: TGCAGTGCTATGCGTGGGGCGGGGGGCACAGATACGCAGTATTTT. Translating it yields CSAMRGAGGTDTQYF.

This clonotype was seen a handful of times. The chain joins TRBV12-3 or TRBV12-4 to TRBJ1-6; 7 nucleotides align to TRBD1. Trimming at V came to 6 bases and at J to 6 bases, leaving 8 bases not matched to a gene. This CDR3 has 15 amino acids. This CDR3 is CASRPDRAFNSPLHF. CDR3 in DNA: TGTGCCAGCAGACCCGACAGGGCCTTTAATTCACCCCTCCACTTT.

The table lists this clonotype with a few counts. The V call is TRBV3-1, the J call TRBJ1-4; a possible D gene is TRBD1 (6 bases). Germline values: CDR1 LGHDT, CDR2 YNNKEL (reference sequence). This CDR3 has 16 residues. V gave up 4 bases and J gave up 8 bases, with 20 bases separating them. CDR3 sequence: CASSPQLGGLGEKLFF. For the CDR3, the DNA is TGTGCCAGCAGCCCTCAACTTGGGGGGCTGGGGGAAAAACTGTTTTTT.

This clonotype was counted a few times. The chain employs TRBV28 and TRBJ2-3, with unresolved D. The V gene's germline CDR1 is MDHEN and CDR2 SYDVKM. This CDR3 spans 15 amino acids. Trimming shortened V by 6 bases and J by 0 bases, and 13 bases separated the two germline ends. The CDR3 DNA reads as TGTGCCAGCAGCAACCTAGGGCCTAGCACAGATACGCAGTATTTT. This gives the protein CASSNLGPSTDTQYF.

This clonotype was seen more than once but under ten times. This chain joins TRBV20-1 and TRBJ2-1; D tentatively fits TRBD1 or TRBD2 (6 bases each). Germline assignment: CDR1 DFQATT and CDR2 SNEGSKA (reference sequence). Trimming cost V 1 base and J 12 bases, with 16 bases left between them. The CDR3 is 13 residues long. CDR3 DNA: TGCAGTGCTAGAGCCCGGGGGCCTACGGGGCAGTTCTTC. Its protein is CSARARGPTGQFF.

This chain joins TRBV28 and TRBJ2-7, with D perhaps being TRBD1 or TRBD2 (5 bases each). There are 12 residues in the CDR3. Trimming cost V 5 bases and J 2 bases, with 7 bases left between them. Germline lookup yields CDR1 MDHEN and CDR2 SYDVKM. CDR3: CASSGTAYEQYV. The CDR3 DNA reads as TGTGCCAGCAGTGGGACCGCCTACGAGCAGTACGTC.

With regard to this clonotype: This could be a read error, since a much larger clone is one nucleotide away. V and J are TRBV28 and TRBJ2-3; 12 nucleotides line up with TRBD2. Germline V CDR1 and CDR2: MDHEN, SYDVKM. This CDR3 is 14 amino acids long. Losses at the gene ends were 5 bases for V and 5 bases for J; bases not matched to a gene: 2. CDR3 DNA sequence: TGTGCCAGCAGTCCTAGCGGGGGGGGAGATACGCAGTATTTT. Its translation is CASSPSGGGDTQYF.

This chain joins TRBV25-1 and TRBJ2-4; 7 nucleotides match TRBD2. The DNA end is a closer match to TRBJ2-7, so the J assignment may be wrong. Germline lookup yields CDR1 MGHDK and CDR2 SYGVNS. This CDR3 contains 14 residues. CDR3 in DNA: TGTGCCAGCAGTGCGGTCGCTTCGGGGGGCGAGCAGTACTTC. Translated, it gives CASSAVASGGEQYF.

This clonotype was observed a few times. This chain uses TRBV2 with TRBJ2-7, with TRBD1 identical over 9 bases. The CDR3 length is 13 residues. Germline V gives CDR1 SNHLY, CDR2 FYNNEI. CDR3 region: CAVDRGSRYEQYF. The CDR3 bases are TGTGCGGTGGACAGGGGATCTAGGTACGAGCAGTACTTC. Supplemented by reference TRBV2 and TRBJ2-7, the full variable domain reads EPEVTQTPSHQVTQMGQEVILRCVPISNHLYFYWYRQILGQKVEFLVSFYNNEISEKSEIFDDQFSVERPDGSNFTLKIRSTKLEDSAMYFCAVDRGSRYEQYFGPGTRLTVT.

The chain uses TRBV2 and TRBJ2-3; the match to TRBD2 covers 9 bases. The trim removed 3 bases at V and 4 bases at J, leaving 5 bases unmatched. CDR1 and CDR2 (germline): SNHLY, FYNNEI. The CDR3 covers 15 residues. The CDR3 sequence: CASSDMAGGPDTQYF. The CDR3 DNA is TGTGCCAGCAGTGACATGGCGGGAGGGCCAGATACGCAGTATTTT.

This sequence joins TRBV24-1 and TRBJ2-1; no firm D call. V gave up 6 bases and J gave up 1 base, with 6 bases separating them. Germline lookup yields CDR1 KGHDR and CDR2 SFDVKD. The CDR3 contains 13 residues. CDR3 in amino acids: CATSLASYNEQFF. DNA for the CDR3: TGTGCCACCAGTCTCGCGTCCTACAATGAGCAGTTCTTC.

This clonotype showed up just a few times. The chain has TRBV11-2 and TRBJ1-2; TRBD1 might be the D (5 bases). The CDR3 has 15 residues. Trimming cost V 5 bases and J 2 bases, with 15 bases left between them. In germline, CDR1 is SGHAT, CDR2 FQNNGV. CDR3 in amino acids: CASSPSPGQNYGYTF. The CDR3 bases are TGTGCCAGCAGCCCCTCGCCTGGACAAAACTATGGCTACACCTTC.